This TCR beta chain was recovered during a study of blood T cell repertoires in COVID-19. Study context: Acute and convalescent COVID-19 samples came from the United States, Italy and Spain. The analysed material was cDNA or gDNA that came from T cells, B-cell-depleted T cells, or PBMCs.

Original processing methods: Reference gene primers were amplified, and this amplification served to estimate nucleated cell counts. TCRdb's copy holds only in-frame clones and misses some; the assay was immunoSEQ multiplex PCR. V, J and clone size are taken as reported in that table, and D and trimming were inferred from the DNA itself. There are roughly 130,000 clones in the sample; roughly 85% occur only once, and 3.5% to 4.5% lies in the top ten. The source of this sequence is a man in his fifties or sixties with acute or convalescent COVID-19. The specimen was peripheral blood.

The CDR3 sequence: CASSQEGPTYEQYF. DNA for the CDR3: TGTGCCAGCAGCCAAGAGGGGCCCACCTACGAGCAGTACTTC. This rearrangement joins TRBV3-1 (or the pseudogene TRBV3-2) to TRBJ2-7; a weak D match, TRBD1 (5 bases). The CDR3 sequence is 14 residues long. Trimming stripped 0 bases from V and 2 bases from J, with 8 bases between. From germline, CDR1 is LGHDT and CDR2 YNNKEL (reference sequence).